Shown below are 8 T cell receptor beta chains from a single sample sequenced in a study of T cells in localized non-small cell lung cancer. Clones were sequenced by immunoSEQ multiplex PCR, and TCRdb holds only the in-frame ones, with some missing. The sample includes about 40,000 clones, around 81% of them seen just once. The sample consisted of peripheral blood mononuclear cells, taken before any cancer treatment. These receptor sequences come from a male donor aged 60 or over with stage II lung adenocarcinoma.

J is TRBJ1-5 and V is TRBV7-6; unclear D gene. The CDR3 has 16 amino acids. V lost 1 base to trimming and J lost 5 bases, with 15 bases between them. In germline, CDR1 is SGHVS, CDR2 FNYEAQ. The CDR3 region has the DNA TGTGCCAGCAGCTTAGGCGCCCCGTGGGGATATCAGCCCCAGCATTTT. It translates to CASSLGAPWGYQPQHF. The whole variable domain, remainder taken from reference TRBV7-6 and TRBJ1-5, is GAGVSQSPRYKVTKRGQDVALRCDPISGHVSLYWYRQALGQGPEFLTYFNYEAQQDKSGLPNDRFSAERPEGSISTLTIQRTEQRDSAMYRCASSLGAPWGYQPQHFGDGTRLSIL.

The chain has TRBV4-1 and TRBJ1-3; D gene ambiguous. V lost 0 bases to trimming and J lost 4 bases, with 10 bases between them. CDR1 MGHRA and CDR2 YSYEKL come from the germline V gene. CDR3 length: 15 amino acids. CDR3 nucleotide sequence: TGCGCCAGCAGCCAAGAGGGGAATCCAGGAAACACCATATATTTT. Its translation: CASSQEGNPGNTIYF.

The chain recombines TRBV29-1 with TRBJ1-1; D is uncertain. Germline V gene data show CDR1 as SQVTM and CDR2 as ANQGSEA. The CDR3 is 12 residues long. V lost 6 bases and J lost 1, with 9 bases in between. In DNA, the CDR3 is TGCAGCGTGCAAGAGACGAACACTGAAGCTTTCTTT. Its protein is CSVQETNTEAFF.

J is TRBJ1-1 and V is TRBV15; D not certain. The length of the CDR3 is 13 residues. Germline V gives CDR1 LNHNV, CDR2 YYDKDF (reference sequence). The V and J ends lost 5 bases and 2 bases respectively, with 9 bases between them. The chain's CDR3 is CATSADTNTEAFF. CDR3 sequence (DNA): TGTGCCACCAGCGCCGACACTAACACTGAAGCTTTCTTT.

V and J are TRBV4-3 and TRBJ2-1, with D uncertain. Trimming stripped 1 base from V and 2 bases from J, with 9 bases between. Germline V gene lookup returns CDR1 LGHNA and CDR2 YSLEER. The CDR3 runs 15 residues. CDR3 nucleotide sequence: TGCGCCAGCAGCCAAGTCGGTCAGGCCTACAATGAGCAGTTCTTC. Its protein is CASSQVGQAYNEQFF.

The gene calls are TRBV6-6 and TRBJ2-1, with D possibly matching TRBD1 (5 bases). The CDR3 contains 13 residues. The germline gives CDR1 MNHNY, CDR2 SVGAGI (reference sequence). The V end lost 2 bases, the J end lost 10 bases, and 12 bases lay between the germline ends. The CDR3 here is CASSYAGSGEQFF. CDR3 DNA sequence: TGTGCCAGCAGTTACGCTGGTTCAGGGGAGCAGTTCTTC.

The chain has TRBV21-1 and TRBJ2-6; the table names TRBD1, a call not compared with the DNA. TRBV21-1 is deemed a pseudogene. The CDR3 spans 17 residues. The CDR3 DNA follows: TGTGCCAGCAGCTTCAGGCTACAACAAAGTCGGGCCAACGTCCTGACTTTC. Translated, it gives CASSFRLQQSRANVLTF.

This clone has more than one count but fewer than ten. J is TRBJ1-3 and V is TRBV29-1, with unresolved D. Germline lookup yields CDR1 SQVTM and CDR2 ANQGSEA. The V and J ends lost 4 bases and 7 bases respectively, with 11 bases between them. This CDR3 contains 12 residues. CDR3 residues: CSVGSDGNTIYF. CDR3 DNA: TGCAGCGTTGGTTCCGATGGGAACACCATATATTTT.